This T cell receptor (beta chain) came from a study of control samples from healthy donors and cancer patients. This table comes from immunoSEQ multiplex PCR, and its TCRdb copy is limited to in-frame clones, with some not included. The table lists some 170,000 clones, less than 95% of them singletons. Trimming removed 2 bases from V and 7 bases from J, with 13 bases in between. CDR3 length: 14 amino acids. CDR1 is SGDLS, CDR2 YYNGEE, per germline. This clonotype was obtained from a man aged 60 to 75 with colorectal cancer. The chain carries TRBV9 and TRBJ2-1; no clear D. Sequencing was done on a sample of PBMCs. CDR3: CASSVAPARNEQFF. The DNA of the CDR3 is TGTGCCAGCAGCGTCGCCCCTGCGAGAAATGAGCAGTTCTTC.